The 31 T cell receptor beta chains listed next were all sequenced from one sample in a study of blood T cell repertoires in COVID-19. The repertoire was sequenced with immunoSEQ multiplex PCR; TCRdb's copy has only in-frame clones and lacks some. The sample yields around 200,000 clones, about 78% seen once. Sequencing was performed on peripheral blood. The receptors stem from a woman between 70 and 85 years old with acute or convalescent COVID-19.

The chain recombines TRBV5-6 with TRBJ2-6; a weak D match, TRBD2 (5 bases). Trimming took 3 bases from V and 4 from J, leaving 17 bases between them. This CDR3 has 17 residues. In germline, CDR1 is SGHDT, CDR2 YYEEEE. The CDR3: CASSSGLSLGGANVLTF. The CDR3 DNA sequence: TGTGCCAGCAGCTCCGGACTGTCCCTGGGGGGGGCCAACGTCCTGACTTTC.

The chain couples TRBV2 to TRBJ1-4; tentative D call: TRBD1 (5 bases). CDR1 is SNHLY and CDR2 is FYNNEI in the germline V gene. This CDR3 is built from 15 residues. Trimming left V 4 bases short and J 3 bases short, with 12 bases between. CDR3 in DNA: TGTGCCAGCAGTGCCGGGGGAGGACCTAATGAAAAACTGTTTTTT. Amino acids: CASSAGGGPNEKLFF.

V is TRBV18 and J is TRBJ2-1; D uncertain. Trimming pared 3 bases from V and 1 base from J, leaving 10 bases between. The CDR3 has 15 amino acids. CDR1 is KGHSH and CDR2 is LQKENI in the germline V gene. Here the CDR3 reads CASSPAGYSYNEQFF. The CDR3, as DNA: TGTGCCAGCTCACCTGCAGGCTATTCCTACAATGAGCAGTTCTTC.

This clone was detected a few times. The chain recombines TRBV28 with TRBJ1-2; no reliable D call. V was shortened by 7 bases and J by 8 bases, with 14 bases between the two germline ends. This CDR3 region has 12 residues. Germline CDR1 is MDHEN and CDR2 is SYDVKM. This CDR3 is CASTQLGYGYTF. CDR3 DNA sequence: TGTGCCAGCACACAACTAGGTTACGGCTACACCTTC.

This chain uses TRBV5-6 with TRBJ2-1, with TRBD2 matching over 14 bases. The CDR3 spans 19 residues. Germline V gene lookup returns CDR1 SGHDT and CDR2 YYEEEE. V shed 1 base, J shed 2 bases, and the junction held 8 bases outside the gene matches. CDR3 in DNA: TGTGCCAGCAGCTTGAGACTAGCGGGAGGGCCTGGGGCCTACAATGAGCAGTTCTTC. As protein: CASSLRLAGGPGAYNEQFF.

The chain links TRBV7-9 to TRBJ1-5; D is possibly TRBD1 (5 bases). With 6 bases removed from V and 3 bases from J, the gap between germline ends came to 15 bases. Germline CDR1 SEHNR, CDR2 FQNEAQ (reference sequence). There are 15 residues in the CDR3. CDR3: CASSPEGSINQPQHF. The CDR3 DNA is TGTGCCAGCAGTCCGGAGGGGAGCATCAATCAGCCCCAGCATTTT.

This clone is a singleton in its sample. The CDR3 region is CASTQRGGTQYF. CDR3 nucleotides: TGTGCCAGTACCCAGAGGGGGGGAACGCAGTATTTT. V gene TRBV3-1 (or the pseudogene TRBV3-2) combines with J gene TRBJ2-3; D perhaps matches TRBD2 (7 bases). From germline, CDR1 is LGHDT and CDR2 YNNKEL (reference sequence). Trimming stripped 9 bases from V and 9 bases from J, with 16 bases between. This CDR3 has 12 amino acids.

This chain links TRBV18 with TRBJ1-5, with TRBD1 as a possible D gene (5 bases). The CDR3 is 13 amino acids. CDR1 and CDR2 (germline): KGHSH, LQKENI. V lost 5 bases, J lost 4 bases, and 9 bases lay in between. For the CDR3, the DNA is TGTGCCAGCTCAGGTGACAGAAATCAGCCCCAGCATTTT. Protein sequence: CASSGDRNQPQHF.

This clone was picked up a small number of times. The V gene is TRBV5-4, the J gene TRBJ1-1; tentative D call: TRBD1 (5 bases). V was pared by 4 bases and J by 5 bases, with 18 bases between. CDR3 length: 15 residues. Germline CDR1 is SGHNT and CDR2 is YYREEE (reference sequence). CDR3 sequence (DNA): TGTGCCAGCAGCCGCGAGTCAGGGTTAAGAACTGAAGCTTTCTTT. It codes for CASSRESGLRTEAFF.

About this clone: The sample carries other DNA sequences with the same CDR3. V and J are TRBV18 and TRBJ2-7; 9 bases align to TRBD1. The V gene's germline CDR1 is KGHSH and CDR2 LQKENI. J was trimmed by 2 bases and V by 3 bases; bases with no gene match: 5. The CDR3 sequence is 15 residues long. The DNA for the CDR3 is TGTGCCAGCTCACCCGGGACAGGGTCTCCCTACGAGCAGTACTTC. As protein: CASSPGTGSPYEQYF.

The chain has TRBV3-1 (or the pseudogene TRBV3-2) and TRBJ2-4; 13 bases agree with TRBD2. CDR1 is LGHDT, CDR2 YNNKEL, per germline (reference sequence). The CDR3 has 16 amino acids. Unmatched junction bases numbered 6, after V lost 4 bases and J lost 6 bases. The CDR3 loop reads CASSLGTSGNTNIQYF. The CDR3 nucleotides read TGTGCCAGCAGCCTTGGGACTAGCGGGAACACAAACATTCAGTACTTC.

The V gene is TRBV4-1, the J gene TRBJ1-1; the D is unclear. V gave up 1 base and J gave up 0 bases, with 9 bases separating them. CDR1 MGHRA and CDR2 YSYEKL come from the germline V gene. CDR3 length equals 15 residues. CDR3 DNA: TGCGCCAGCAGCCAAGGCCACGGGATGAACACTGAAGCTTTCTTT. Protein product: CASSQGHGMNTEAFF.

This clone was detected once. J is TRBJ1-6 and V is TRBV9; TRBD1 matches 10 bases. The trim removed 3 bases at V and 5 bases at J, leaving 5 bases unmatched. Germline V gene data show CDR1 as SGDLS and CDR2 as YYNGEE. The CDR3 loop spans 16 amino acids. CDR3 loop: CASSGGTGEDNSPLHF. Here the CDR3 DNA reads TGTGCCAGCAGCGGCGGGACAGGGGAGGATAATTCACCCCTCCACTTT.

This clone occurred a few times. The V call is TRBV2, the J call TRBJ2-7, with 9 bases matching TRBD1. The CDR3 loop spans 16 amino acids. The germline gives CDR1 SNHLY, CDR2 FYNNEI. V dropped 4 bases and J dropped 0; count of bases not matched to a gene: 7. CDR3: CASSARQGQGSYEQYF. The CDR3 DNA reads TGTGCCAGCAGTGCCCGCCAGGGACAGGGCTCCTACGAGCAGTACTTC.

The DNA of the CDR3 is TGTGCCAGCAGCACCACAGGGACCTACGAGCAGTACTTC. Encoded protein: CASSTTGTYEQYF. This sequence joins TRBV3-1 (or the pseudogene TRBV3-2) and TRBJ2-7, with D perhaps TRBD1 (6 bases). V was clipped by 5 bases and J by 2 bases, with 10 bases between them. The germline V gene encodes CDR1 LGHDT and CDR2 YNNKEL (reference sequence). This CDR3 is built from 13 residues.

This clone was counted between two and nine times. V is TRBV19 and J is TRBJ2-6; 12 bases are shared with TRBD1. V gave up 9 bases and J gave up 2 bases; unmatched junction bases: 8. Germline V gene data show CDR1 as LNHDA and CDR2 as SQIVND (reference sequence). The CDR3 runs to 17 residues. This CDR3 reads CASLPGQGAPGANVLTF. DNA for the CDR3: TGTGCCAGCTTACCGGGACAGGGGGCACCTGGGGCCAACGTCCTGACTTTC.

V gene TRBV2 combines with J gene TRBJ1-3; 10 bases agree with TRBD1. Per the germline V gene, CDR1 is SNHLY and CDR2 is FYNNEI. The V gene end was trimmed by 4 bases and the J gene end by 0 bases; junction bases not matched to a gene: 0. This CDR3 comprises 15 residues. CDR3 in amino acids: CASSGTGGSGNTIYF. DNA of the CDR3: TGTGCCAGCAGTGGGACAGGGGGCTCTGGAAACACCATATATTTT.

This clone came up once. This chain uses TRBV18 with TRBJ2-3; the match to TRBD1 covers 9 bases. Germline assignment: CDR1 KGHSH and CDR2 LQKENI. The J segment lost 2 bases and the V segment lost 2 bases, leaving 11 bases of the junction unmatched. The CDR3 runs to 18 residues. CDR3 protein: CASSPVPGQGLNTDTQYF. The CDR3 DNA follows: TGTGCCAGCTCACCAGTCCCGGGACAGGGATTGAACACAGATACGCAGTATTTT.

The chain employs TRBV6-5 and TRBJ2-7; 10 bases match TRBD1. Germline V lookup: CDR1 MNHEY, CDR2 SVGAGI. The CDR3 contains 14 residues. V lost 7 bases to trimming and J lost 3 bases; unmatched junction nucleotides: 6. The CDR3 coding sequence is TGTGCCAGCACCCCGGGACAGGGGAACTACGAGCAGTACTTC. This sequence encodes CASTPGQGNYEQYF.

The CDR3 loop reads CASSQDSGWQGQETQYF. The CDR3, as DNA: TGTGCCAGCAGCCAAGATTCTGGGTGGCAGGGGCAAGAGACCCAGTACTTC. The chain recombines TRBV14 with TRBJ2-5, with D perhaps TRBD1 (6 bases). Germline V gives CDR1 SGHDN, CDR2 FVKESK. The CDR3 is made up of 17 amino acids. The V end was cut by 0 bases, the J end by 2 bases, with 16 bases between.

This chain uses TRBV27 with TRBJ1-2, with D unclear. Germline values: CDR1 MNHEY, CDR2 SMNVEV (reference sequence). Trimming left V 4 bases short and J 8 bases short, with 26 bases between. The CDR3 has 17 amino acids. This CDR3 reads CASSSLILPGAFRGYTF. CDR3 in DNA: TGTGCCAGCAGTTCACTAATCCTTCCGGGAGCTTTCAGGGGCTACACCTTC.

V and J are TRBV2 and TRBJ1-1; 7 nucleotides align to TRBD1. Trimming at V came to 4 bases and at J to 4 bases, leaving 3 bases not matched to a gene. CDR1 is SNHLY and CDR2 is FYNNEI in the germline V gene. The CDR3 has 13 amino acids. The CDR3 region has the DNA TGTGCCAGCAGTGGACAGGGAGGCACTGAAGCTTTCTTT. It is translated as CASSGQGGTEAFF.

V usage is TRBV27 and J usage is TRBJ1-6; D is perhaps TRBD1 (6 bases). The length of the CDR3 is 16 residues. V gave up 5 bases and J gave up 4 bases, with 15 bases separating them. Per the germline V gene, CDR1 is MNHEY and CDR2 is SMNVEV (reference sequence). The DNA of the CDR3 is TGTGCCAGCAGTCAGCCCGGACAGATTTATAATTCACCCCTCCACTTT. Translated: CASSQPGQIYNSPLHF.

This chain uses TRBV6-5 with TRBJ1-2; perhaps TRBD1 as D (6 bases). Germline values: CDR1 MNHEY, CDR2 SVGAGI. V lost 8 bases and J 7 bases, leaving 14 bases between the germline ends. The CDR3 sequence is 12 residues long. The CDR3 spells CASSSGAVGYTF. CDR3 in DNA: TGTGCCAGCTCCTCAGGGGCGGTTGGCTACACCTTC.

The chain links TRBV11-2 to TRBJ2-3; 11 nucleotides align to TRBD1. The germline V gene has CDR1 SGHAT and CDR2 FQNNGV. With V trimmed by 5 bases and J by 5 bases, 6 bases remained unmatched. The length of the CDR3 is 15 residues. The CDR3 DNA reads as TGTGCCAGCAGCCTGTCGGGACAGGGGGGAGATACGCAGTATTTT. This translates into CASSLSGQGGDTQYF.

V gene TRBV9 combines with J gene TRBJ2-2, with 10 positions matching TRBD2. This CDR3 spans 16 amino acids. Germline V gene sequence: CDR1 SGDLS, CDR2 YYNGEE. Losses at the gene ends were 0 bases for V and 6 bases for J; bases not matched to a gene: 5. The CDR3 is CASSVVPAGGAGELFF. The CDR3 nucleotides read TGTGCCAGCAGCGTAGTCCCAGCGGGAGGGGCCGGGGAGCTGTTTTTT.

V is TRBV7-8 and J is TRBJ2-2; TRBD2 matches at 8 bases. The CDR3 sequence is 17 residues long. The germline gives CDR1 SGHVS, CDR2 FQNEAQ. V trimming: 1 base; J trimming: 6 bases; junction bases outside the gene matches: 10. CDR3 region: CASSLGRVGRASGELFF. DNA for the CDR3: TGTGCCAGCAGCTTAGGACGGGTCGGGAGGGCCTCCGGGGAGCTGTTTTTT. The full variable domain, rest sourced from reference TRBV7-8 and TRBJ2-2, is GAGVSQSPRYKVAKRGQDVALRCDPISGHVSLFWYQQALGQGPEFLTYFQNEAQLDKSGLPSDRFFAERPEGSVSTLKIQRTQQEDSAVYLCASSLGRVGRASGELFFGEGSRLTVL.

This clone was seen a handful of times. The V and J genes are TRBV5-8 and TRBJ1-5; 9 positions match TRBD1. Germline assignment: CDR1 SGHTS and CDR2 YDEGEE. The CDR3 totals 15 residues. V shed 4 bases, J shed 3 bases, and the junction held 5 bases outside the gene matches. DNA of the CDR3: TGTGCCAGCAGCCGCGGGGACAGGGACAATCAGCCCCAGCATTTT. It codes for CASSRGDRDNQPQHF.

For the CDR3, the DNA is TGTGCCAGCAGGAGTCCCGGGACAGGGTTAGATACGCAGTATTTT. Amino acids: CASRSPGTGLDTQYF. This chain uses TRBV28 with TRBJ2-3; TRBD1 matches 9 bases. Germline trimming cut 6 bases from V and 5 bases from J; bases unmatched to any gene: 9. The germline V gene has CDR1 MDHEN and CDR2 SYDVKM. The CDR3 length is 15 residues.

CDR3 region: CASSPAGLAGGPDTQYF. Written as DNA, the CDR3 is TGTGCCAGCTCGCCTGCTGGACTAGCGGGAGGGCCAGATACGCAGTATTTT. The gene calls are TRBV18 and TRBJ2-3, with 15 nucleotides matching TRBD2. Germline lookup yields CDR1 KGHSH and CDR2 LQKENI. This CDR3 has 17 residues. Trimming cost V 6 bases and J 4 bases; bases outside gene matches: 8.

The rearrangement joins TRBV28 to TRBJ2-7; 9 nucleotides align to TRBD2. V dropped 5 bases and J dropped 4; count of bases not matched to a gene: 9. Germline lookup yields CDR1 MDHEN and CDR2 SYDVKM. The CDR3 length is 15 residues. CDR3: CASSASASGTYEQYF. Written as DNA, the CDR3 is TGTGCCAGCAGTGCCAGTGCTAGCGGGACTTACGAGCAGTACTTC.